This T cell receptor beta chain was found in a study of radiotherapy plus CTLA-4 blockade in lung cancer. Across the whole study: With 25% to 40% of patients having disease control, objective responses were seen in roughly 18%.

Regarding this clone: Its antigen remains unknown.

The study's findings and limits: Expansion of tumor-derived TCR clones was observed in blood after radiotherapy plus ipilimumab. In blood, early T cell clone dynamics reportedly predicted response best, together with interferon-beta.

Using immunoSEQ multiplex PCR, the repertoire was profiled, and TCRdb retains in-frame clones only, with some absent. The data contain about 97,000 clones, about 70% of them singletons. Germline V gene sequence: CDR1 LNHDA, CDR2 SQIVND (reference sequence). Trimming at V came to 3 bases and at J to 0 bases, leaving 5 bases not matched to a gene. CDR3 length: 15 amino acids. The receptor comes from a human donor with non-small cell lung cancer who had a partial response to radiotherapy plus ipilimumab. Some clones in this sample may be carry-over from other donors' samples. V is TRBV19 and J is TRBJ2-7; TRBD2 matches at 7 bases. The sequenced sample was peripheral blood, obtained from a patient treated with radiotherapy plus ipilimumab. CDR3 DNA sequence: TGTGCCAGTAGTATTGTTAGCGGGCCCTCCTACGAGCAGTACTTC. The encoded protein is CASSIVSGPSYEQYF.